The rows below give T cell receptor beta chains drawn from one sample of a study of T cells in Graves' hyperthyroidism and ophthalmopathy. From the multiplex PCR reads, TCRdb called clonotypes with MiXCR, one entry per CDR3 protein. The sample includes some 600,000 distinct CDR3 sequences, 46% of them seen just once. The sample was peripheral blood or thyroid tissue (not recorded which). Every receptor here comes from a woman between 18 and 29 years old with Graves' hyperthyroidism. Each CDR3 is given with its conserved first and last residue. The D gene is left open where the match is weak. Clone size is stated in some rows and not others, as once, few, many or a class when expanded.

V gene,D gene,clone size,J gene,CDR3 DNA,CDR3 protein
TRBV7-9,TRBD1,NA,TRBJ2-5,TGTGCCAGCAGCTCGGACAGGGGGGGCCCTCTGAGAGAGACCCAGTACTTC,CASSSDRGGPLRETQYF
TRBV15,TRBD2,NA,TRBJ2-7,TGTGCCACCAGCAGGCTAGCGGGGGCGTCCTACGAGCAGTACTTC,CATSRLAGASYEQYF
TRBV10-3,NA,many,TRBJ2-5,TGTGCCATCAGTGACTCCCGAACAGGGCAAGAGACCCAGTACTTC,CAISDSRTGQETQYF
TRBV2,NA,NA,TRBJ2-7,TGTGCCAGCACCAAAGGGGCGACTGCCTCCTACGAGCAGTACTTC,CASTKGATASYEQYF
TRBV24-1,TRBD1,NA,TRBJ2-5,TGTGCCACCAGTGATTCCGGGACAGGGAAAGAGACCCAGTACTTC,CATSDSGTGKETQYF
TRBV20-1,NA,NA,TRBJ2-7,TGCAGTGCTAGAGTTGGGCAGGGTAGACGGAACGAGCAGTACTTC,CSARVGQGRRNEQYF
TRBV12-3/TRBV12-4,NA,NA,TRBJ1-2,TGTGCCAGCAGTGCTCCTCTCCTCGCTGGCTACACCTTC,CASSAPLLAGYTF
TRBV25-1,NA,many,TRBJ1-2,TGTGCCAGCAGTGAACCGGGCGAAGGGCGAGGCTACACCTTC,CASSEPGEGRGYTF
TRBV5-1,TRBD1,NA,TRBJ1-6,TGCGCCAGCAGCTTGGAGGTCAGTGGGACAGGGGTTAGTTCACCCCTCCACTTT,CASSLEVSGTGVSSPLHF
TRBV7-1,TRBD1,few,TRBJ1-2,TGTGCCAGCAGCTCGCGGGGACAGGGGATTTCGGATGGCTACACCTTC,CASSSRGQGISDGYTF
TRBV5-1,NA,NA,TRBJ1-1,TGCGCCAGCAGCTTGGAAAAGGGCGGGACTGAAGCTTTCTTT,CASSLEKGGTEAFF
TRBV7-3,TRBD2,NA,TRBJ2-5,TGTGCCAGCAGCCCAAGCCTAGCGGGAGTCGGGGAGACCCAGTACTTC,CASSPSLAGVGETQYF
TRBV2,NA,many,TRBJ2-5,TGTGCCAGCAGCGCTAGGGAGCAAGAGACCCAGTACTTC,CASSAREQETQYF
TRBV24-1,TRBD1,many,TRBJ1-1,TGTGCCACCAGTGATGTCCGGGACAGTGAAGCTTTCTTT,CATSDVRDSEAFF
TRBV2,NA,NA,TRBJ2-7,TGTGCCAGCAGTACAATAACGCTTCGCGAGCAGTACTTC,CASSTITLREQYF
TRBV2,NA,NA,TRBJ2-6,TGTGCCAGCAGTGAAGAAGTTTGGGCAGCCTACGTCCTGACTTTC,CASSEEVWAAYVLTF
TRBV7-9,NA,few,TRBJ2-7,TGTGCCAGCAGCTTGGAGGCAGGACTGTACGAGCAGTACTTC,CASSLEAGLYEQYF
TRBV4-3,NA,few,TRBJ2-7,TGCGCCAGCAGCCAAGACAGAGAGGGCTACGAGCAGTACTTC,CASSQDREGYEQYF
TRBV11-2,NA,few,TRBJ2-7,TGTGCCAGCAGAGTATCACCAGACCCCGGCTACGAGCAGTACTTC,CASRVSPDPGYEQYF
TRBV12-3/TRBV12-4,NA,NA,TRBJ1-6,TGTGCCAGCAGTGCAATTACAGGGAAAGGTCCCCTCCACTTT,CASSAITGKGPLHF
TRBV15,NA,NA,TRBJ1-6,TGTGCTCCCCCCCGGGATGGTGCTTCACCCCTCCACTTT,CAPPRDGASPLHF
TRBV24-1,TRBD1,NA,TRBJ1-5,TGTGCCACCAGTGACTCCGGGACAGGAGACTTTAGCAATCAGCCCCAGCATTTT,CATSDSGTGDFSNQPQHF
TRBV7-2,NA,few,TRBJ2-2,TGTGCCAGCAGCTTAACAGGGTCCGGGGAGCTGTTTTTT,CASSLTGSGELFF
TRBV6-1,NA,once,TRBJ1-4,TGTGCCAGCGGTAGGGCTTCGACTAATGAAAAACTGTTTTTT,CASGRASTNEKLFF
TRBV2,TRBD2,few,TRBJ2-7,TGTGCCAGCAGTATAGCGACGACTAGCCTTGGAAGGGAGCAGTACTTC,CASSIATTSLGREQYF
TRBV15,NA,many,TRBJ2-7,TGTGCCACCAGCAGGCCCACAGGGAACCACGAGCAGTACTTC,CATSRPTGNHEQYF
TRBV29-1,TRBD1,many,TRBJ2-5,TGCAGCTCCCGGACAGGGCGTGAGACCCAGTACTTC,CSSRTGRETQYF
TRBV2,TRBD1,NA,TRBJ1-5,TGTGCCGTCCCGGGACAGGTCGATAGCAATCAGCCCCAGCATTTT,CAVPGQVDSNQPQHF
TRBV6-5,NA,NA,TRBJ1-2,TGTGCCAGCAGTTTCAGGGTTAGTGGCTACACCTTC,CASSFRVSGYTF
TRBV29-1,NA,many,TRBJ2-2,TGCAGCACCCGGACGGATACCGGGGAGCTGTTTTTT,CSTRTDTGELFF
TRBV2,NA,many,TRBJ2-2,TGTGCCAGCAGGGTGGAAAGGGGATCCGGGGAGCTGTTTTTT,CASRVERGSGELFF
TRBV9,TRBD2,NA,TRBJ2-2,TGTGCCAGCAGCGTAGTGGAGCGGGAGTACACCGGGGAGCTGTTTTTT,CASSVVEREYTGELFF
TRBV20-1,NA,NA,TRBJ2-7,TGCGGTGCTAGAGAGGCGAGTAGGTACGAGCAGTACTTC,CGAREASRYEQYF
TRBV20-1,NA,NA,TRBJ2-7,TGCAGTGCAGACCGGGGCAGGGGAGGTGACGAGCAGTACTTC,CSADRGRGGDEQYF
TRBV6-5,TRBD1,NA,TRBJ1-2,TGTGCCAGCAGTTGGGACAGGGGAGACTATGGCTACACCTTC,CASSWDRGDYGYTF
TRBV25-1,NA,NA,TRBJ1-6,TGTGCCAGCAGCCAAGATCGGGGGACGCGAGGTTCACCCCTCCACTTT,CASSQDRGTRGSPLHF